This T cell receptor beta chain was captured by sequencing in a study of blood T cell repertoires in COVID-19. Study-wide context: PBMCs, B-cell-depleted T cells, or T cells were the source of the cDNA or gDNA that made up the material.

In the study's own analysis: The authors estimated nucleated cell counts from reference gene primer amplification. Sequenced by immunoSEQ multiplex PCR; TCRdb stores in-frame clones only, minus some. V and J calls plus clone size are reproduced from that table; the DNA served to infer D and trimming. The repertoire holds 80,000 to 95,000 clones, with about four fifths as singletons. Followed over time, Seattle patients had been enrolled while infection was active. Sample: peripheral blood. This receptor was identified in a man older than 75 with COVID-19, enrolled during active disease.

The CDR3 DNA reads TGTGCCAGCTCACAACCTTCAGGGGGCGCGGGCACAGATACGCAGTATTTT. Translated: CASSQPSGGAGTDTQYF. The J gene is TRBJ2-3, the V gene TRBV18, with 8 bases that match TRBD1. Germline trimming cut 4 bases from V and 1 base from J; bases unmatched to any gene: 10. Germline V gene lookup returns CDR1 KGHSH and CDR2 LQKENI. The CDR3 runs 17 residues.